These T cell receptor beta chains were read from a single sample in a study of shared clonotypes between healthy human individuals. TCRdb's table, derived via immunoSEQ multiplex PCR, lists solely in-frame clones and lacks some. The table lists about 2 million clones, roughly 94% of them singletons. The sequenced sample consisted of naive CD8+ T cells sorted from blood. These receptors were collected from a man aged 18 to 29 in good health. The CDR3 runs from the conserved cysteine through the conserved F or W. Each record gives: D gene, clone size, J gene, V gene, CDR3 protein, CDR3 DNA. D genes are given only for firm matches. Where a row states a size, it is once, few, many or the class of an expanded clone; other rows omit it.

>NA|NA|TRBJ2-5|TRBV19
CASREQETQYF
TGTGCCAGTAGAGAACAAGAGACCCAGTACTTC
>NA|NA|TRBJ1-1|TRBV30
CAWSVEGTTEAFF
TGTGCCTGGAGTGTAGAGGGGACCACTGAAGCTTTCTTT
>NA|NA|TRBJ1-2|TRBV21-1
CASSKIAGQNYGYTF
TGTGCCAGCAGCAAAATAGCGGGACAAAACTATGGCTACACCTTC
>TRBD2|few|TRBJ2-7|TRBV5-6
CASSLARSGSLPEQYF
TGTGCCAGCAGCTTGGCTCGGAGCGGGAGCCTCCCCGAGCAGTACTTC
>TRBD1|NA|TRBJ1-2|TRBV9
CASSVAGQGSNYGYTF
TGTGCCAGCAGCGTGGCAGGACAGGGGAGCAACTATGGCTACACCTTC
>NA|once|TRBJ2-1|TRBV4-1
CASSHRDKGIMYPRFF
TGCGCCAGCAGCCATAGGGACAAAGGGATAATGTATCCCCGGTTCTTC
>TRBD1|once|TRBJ1-2|TRBV5-6
CASSSTTGIYGYTF
TGTGCCAGCAGCTCAACGACAGGGATCTATGGCTACACCTTC
>NA|NA|TRBJ1-1|TRBV28
CASGFFEDTEAFF
TGTGCCAGCGGCTTCTTTGAGGACACTGAAGCTTTCTTT
>NA|NA|TRBJ2-3|TRBV10-3
CAITDTGKGGTDTQYF
TGTGCCATCACGGACACTGGTAAGGGTGGCACAGATACGCAGTATTTT
>NA|NA|TRBJ1-1|TRBV21-1
CASSSLSGKGTEAFF
TGTGCCAGCAGCAGTCTCTCGGGGAAGGGCACTGAAGCTTTCTTT
>TRBD2|NA|TRBJ2-5|TRBV15
CATSSRLAGRETQYF
TGTGCCACCAGCAGCCGACTAGCGGGAAGAGAGACCCAGTACTTC
>NA|NA|TRBJ2-6|TRBV19
CASSTLSEANVLTF
TGTGCCAGTAGTACCCTCTCAGAGGCCAACGTCCTGACTTTC
>NA|NA|TRBJ2-7|TRBV7-9
CASSHTVGRSSYEQYF
TGTGCCAGCAGCCATACTGTGGGGCGAAGCTCCTACGAGCAGTACTTC
>NA|NA|TRBJ1-5|TRBV14
CASSLDFNQPQHF
TGTGCCAGCAGTCTGGACTTCAATCAGCCCCAGCATTTT
>NA|once|TRBJ2-1|TRBV7-7
CASSQDRSSYNEQFF
TGTGCTAGCAGCCAAGACAGGAGCTCCTACAATGAGCAGTTCTTC
>NA|NA|TRBJ2-2|TRBV27
CASSLIGATGELFF
TGTGCCAGCAGTTTAATAGGGGCGACCGGGGAGCTGTTTTTT
>NA|NA|TRBJ1-4|TRBV27
CASSRLGEKLFF
TGTGCCAGCAGTCGGCTGGGTGAAAAACTGTTTTTT
>NA|NA|TRBJ2-7|TRBV6-6
CASQSGYEQYF
TGTGCCAGCCAATCGGGGTACGAGCAGTACTTC
>NA|few|TRBJ1-1|TRBV29-1
CSVEGTGSGTEAFF
TGCAGCGTGGAGGGAACAGGTTCGGGCACTGAAGCTTTCTTT
>NA|NA|TRBJ2-2|TRBV4-3
CASSQVAGGPGELFF
TGCGCCAGCAGCCAAGTCGCTGGGGGCCCCGGGGAGCTGTTTTTT
>NA|NA|TRBJ2-7|TRBV27
CASSLSIQGEQYF
TGTGCCAGCAGTTTATCGATTCAGGGCGAGCAGTACTTC
>NA|NA|TRBJ1-6|TRBV5-6
CASSFAPSGDSPLHF
TGTGCCAGCAGCTTTGCCCCATCGGGTGATTCACCCCTCCACTTT
>TRBD2|NA|TRBJ2-5|TRBV27
CASSAGLASYQETQYF
TGTGCCAGCAGTGCGGGACTAGCGTCTTACCAAGAGACCCAGTACTTC
>NA|NA|TRBJ1-4|TRBV6-5
CASSWSREEKLFF
TGTGCCAGCAGTTGGAGTCGTGAGGAAAAACTGTTTTTT
>TRBD1|NA|TRBJ2-7|TRBV27
CASSLNGEGTDYEQYF
TGTGCCAGCAGTTTAAACGGCGAGGGGACAGACTACGAGCAGTACTTC
>NA|NA|TRBJ1-2|TRBV21-1
CASSKAGIYGYTF
TGTGCCAGCAGCAAGGCAGGGATCTATGGCTACACCTTC
>TRBD2|NA|TRBJ2-7|TRBV7-9
CASSPAGANSYEQYF
TGTGCCAGCAGTCCAGCGGGAGCGAACTCCTACGAGCAGTACTTC
>TRBD1|NA|TRBJ2-3|TRBV13
CASSLGPRTGPLDGDTQYF
TGTGCCAGCAGCTTAGGCCCCCGGACAGGGCCCCTTGATGGAGATACGCAGTATTTT
>NA|NA|TRBJ1-2|TRBV4-3
CASSQGYTDYGYTF
TGCGCCAGCAGCCAGGGCTACACCGACTATGGCTACACCTTC
>NA|NA|TRBJ2-7|TRBV10-1
CASSVGSYEQYF
TGCGCCAGCAGTGTTGGTTCCTACGAGCAGTACTTC
>TRBD2|NA|TRBJ2-1|TRBV9
CASSVRVTSGIYNEQFF
TGTGCCAGCAGCGTAAGGGTCACTAGCGGGATCTACAATGAGCAGTTCTTC
>NA|NA|TRBJ1-4|TRBV13
CASSFSGRANEKLFF
TGTGCCAGCAGCTTTAGCGGTAGGGCTAATGAAAAACTGTTTTTT
>NA|NA|TRBJ2-3|TRBV7-6
CASSPIMATYTDTQYF
TGTGCCAGCAGCCCAATCATGGCGACTTACACAGATACGCAGTATTTT
>TRBD1|NA|TRBJ1-2|TRBV5-1
CASSLTGGGYGYTF
TGCGCCAGCAGCTTGACAGGGGGCGGTTATGGCTACACCTTC
>NA|NA|TRBJ2-7|TRBV5-1
CASSLGSLYEQYF
TGCGCCAGCAGCTTGGGGAGTCTCTACGAGCAGTACTTC
>TRBD1|NA|TRBJ2-6|TRBV27
CASSPGTAGANVLTF
TGTGCCAGCAGTCCTGGGACAGCTGGGGCCAACGTCCTGACTTTC
>NA|NA|TRBJ1-2|TRBV5-6
CASSPGNYGYTF
TGTGCCAGCAGCCCCGGAAACTATGGCTACACCTTC
>NA|NA|TRBJ2-2|TRBV11-1
CASSLEIRQLNTGELFF
TGTGCCAGCAGCTTAGAGATCCGGCAGCTGAACACCGGGGAGCTGTTTTTT
>NA|once|TRBJ2-7|TRBV5-1
CASSFYGSYEQYF
TGCGCCAGCAGCTTTTATGGGTCCTACGAGCAGTACTTC
>TRBD2|NA|TRBJ2-1|TRBV7-2
CASSLTSGPYNEQFF
TGTGCCAGCAGCCTTACTAGCGGACCATACAATGAGCAGTTCTTC
>TRBD1|NA|TRBJ1-6|TRBV10-1
CASRSCGTDNSPLHF
TGCGCCAGCAGGTCTTGCGGGACAGATAATTCACCCCTCCACTTT
>NA|NA|TRBJ2-2|TRBV27
CASSFSAGERTGELFF
TGTGCCAGCAGTTTCTCGGCAGGGGAGCGCACCGGGGAGCTGTTTTTT
>TRBD1|NA|TRBJ1-4|TRBV12-5
CASGPGQGVPNEKLFF
TGTGCTAGTGGTCCGGGACAGGGGGTCCCTAATGAAAAACTGTTTTTT
>NA|NA|TRBJ2-7|TRBV6-1
CASSEVDGYYEQYF
TGTGCCAGCAGTGAAGTGGACGGCTACTACGAGCAGTACTTC
>NA|NA|TRBJ1-2|TRBV19
CASSIDREGHNYGYTF
TGTGCCAGTAGTATAGATCGAGAGGGACATAACTATGGCTACACCTTC
>NA|once|TRBJ2-2|TRBV9
CASSVIRDANTGELFF
TGTGCCAGCAGCGTAATCCGGGACGCGAACACCGGGGAGCTGTTTTTT
>NA|NA|TRBJ1-1|TRBV13
CASSHRTENTEAFF
TGTGCCAGCAGCCACAGGACAGAGAACACTGAAGCTTTCTTT
>TRBD1|NA|TRBJ2-3|TRBV28
CASSLGQRTDTQYF
TGTGCCAGCAGTTTGGGACAGCGCACAGATACGCAGTATTTT
>NA|NA|TRBJ2-7|TRBV15
CATSRDRAGAVYEQYF
TGTGCCACCAGCAGAGATCGAGCAGGGGCTGTCTACGAGCAGTACTTC
>NA|once|TRBJ2-5|TRBV2
CASQGGQETQYF
TGTGCCAGCCAGGGGGGCCAAGAGACCCAGTACTTC
>NA|NA|TRBJ2-2|TRBV10-3
CAISEPGRGADTGELFF
TGTGCCATCAGTGAGCCGGGTAGGGGGGCGGATACCGGGGAGCTGTTTTTT
>NA|NA|TRBJ2-3|TRBV30
CAQGDGTDTQYF
TGTGCCCAGGGCGACGGCACAGATACGCAGTATTTT
>NA|NA|TRBJ1-1|TRBV7-9
CASTPRTATMNTEAFF
TGTGCCAGCACACCCCGGACGGCTACAATGAACACTGAAGCTTTCTTT
>NA|NA|TRBJ2-3|TRBV27
CASSLWPPTDTQYF
TGTGCCAGCAGTTTATGGCCTCCCACAGATACGCAGTATTTT
>NA|NA|TRBJ2-7|TRBV7-2
CASSLVPGDDEQYF
TGTGCCAGCAGCTTAGTACCTGGGGACGACGAGCAGTACTTC
>NA|NA|TRBJ2-7|TRBV6-1
CASSEEVGLVYEQYF
TGTGCCAGCAGTGAAGAAGTGGGACTTGTATACGAGCAGTACTTC